This entry describes one T cell receptor beta chain. Its antigen is unknown. With 60 Vbeta and 13 Jbeta primers, the PCR was carried out. Here immunoSEQ multiplex PCR was the method, and the copy in TCRdb shows in-frame clones only, minus some. The sample table sets out about 72,000 clones. The V and J ends lost 5 bases and 7 bases, in that order; junction bases with no gene match: 9. The CDR3 has 14 residues. CDR1 and CDR2 from the germline V gene are MDHEN and SYDVKM. The data stem from a study of cytomegalovirus exposure and HLA in healthy donors. Study-level points and caveats: An analysis that was carried out later associated 15,000 to 20,000 TCR beta sequences with HLA alleles at 0.05 false discovery rate. The presence/absence work took it that sequencing depth was about the same across donors.

The specimen sequenced was PBMCs. This chain connects TRBV28 to TRBJ2-7, with TRBD1 matching 9 bases. The TCR sequence derives from a man aged 50-59 years in good health and CMV-seropositive. The CDR3: CASSAQGAVREQYF. CDR3 bases: TGTGCCAGCAGTGCACAGGGGGCAGTGAGAGAGCAGTACTTC.